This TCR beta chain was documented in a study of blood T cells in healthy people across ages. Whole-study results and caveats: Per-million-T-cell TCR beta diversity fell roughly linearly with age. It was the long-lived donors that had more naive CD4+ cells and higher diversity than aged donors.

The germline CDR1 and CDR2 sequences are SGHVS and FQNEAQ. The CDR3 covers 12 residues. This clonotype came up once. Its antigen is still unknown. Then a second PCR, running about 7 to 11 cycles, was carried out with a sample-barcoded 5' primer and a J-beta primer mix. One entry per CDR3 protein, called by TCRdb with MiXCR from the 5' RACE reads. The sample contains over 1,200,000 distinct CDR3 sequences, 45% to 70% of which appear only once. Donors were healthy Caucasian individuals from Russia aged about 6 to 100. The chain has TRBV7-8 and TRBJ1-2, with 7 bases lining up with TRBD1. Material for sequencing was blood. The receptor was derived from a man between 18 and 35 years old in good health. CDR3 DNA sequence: TGTGCAGGACAGGCGGCAAACTATGGCTACACCTTC. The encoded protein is CAGQAANYGYTF.